This T cell receptor (beta chain) is drawn from a study of shared clonotypes between healthy human individuals. In this sample, this clone turned up many times. Antigen unknown. Regarding the study as a whole: The diversity represented, both genetic and in exposure history, was limited by few donors.

Genomic DNA from each subset was divided evenly over several immunoSEQ plates. Some clones are missing from TCRdb's copy, which holds only in-frame ones; the method was immunoSEQ multiplex PCR. In the table there are around 1,000,000 clones, approximately 80% of which are singletons. This receptor was taken from a man aged 18 to 29 in good health. Some clones in this sample may be carry-over from other donors' samples. The material sequenced was memory CD4+ T cells from PBMCs. Subset meaning: CD45RA-negative fraction.

DNA for the CDR3: TGTGCCTGGAGCGGCGGGGACAGGGGGCAAAACACTGAAGCTTTCTTT. Residues: CAWSGGDRGQNTEAFF. This chain links TRBV30 with TRBJ1-1; 12 bases are shared with TRBD1. V trimming: 3 bases; J trimming: 2 bases; junction bases outside the gene matches: 7. There are 16 residues in the CDR3. CDR1 GTSNPN and CDR2 SVGIG come from the germline V gene (reference sequence).